These T cell receptor beta chains were read from a single sample in a study of T-cell reconstitution after alpha-beta-depleted transplantation in children. In TCRdb, the PCR reads were re-called with MiXCR into one record per CDR3 protein. This table has 200,000 to 250,000 distinct CDR3 sequences, more than 10% appearing once. The sample was PBMCs from the stem cell graft donor, taken from the stem cell graft. Receptors were obtained from a human donor who donated a stem cell graft to a child with acute lymphoblastic leukemia. CDR3s include the opening cysteine and the closing phenylalanine or tryptophan. The D gene is left open where the match is weak. Clone size is not always given. Where it is, it says once, few, many or a class for expanded clones.

v_call	clone_size	j_call	d_call	cdr3_nt	cdr3_aa
TRBV4-1	many	TRBJ1-1	TRBD1	TGCGCCAGCAGCCCAGAAACAGGGGGCCGCACTGAAGCTTTCTTT	CASSPETGGRTEAFF
TRBV5-1	many	TRBJ1-5	.	TGCGCCAGCAGCTTGCCAGGGGACAATCAGCCCCAGCATTTT	CASSLPGDNQPQHF
TRBV7-2	many	TRBJ2-5	.	TGTGCCAGCAGCCCTTGGGGCGCCCAAGAGACCCAGTACTTC	CASSPWGAQETQYF
TRBV20-1	few	TRBJ1-1	.	TGCAGTGCTAGAGATTTTAGGATACAGATGCCCACTGAAGCTTTCTTT	CSARDFRIQMPTEAFF
TRBV11-3	few	TRBJ2-1	.	TGTGCCAGCAGCTTAGGGCTAGCGTCTTACAATGAGCAGTTCTTC	CASSLGLASYNEQFF
TRBV10-3	.	TRBJ2-2	.	TGTGCCATCACTTCGACCCCAACCGGGGAGCTGTTTTTT	CAITSTPTGELFF
TRBV20-1	.	TRBJ2-7	.	TGCAGTGCTAGGGGGACGTACACCTACGAGCAGTACTTC	CSARGTYTYEQYF
TRBV10-3	many	TRBJ2-5	.	TGTGCCATCAGTGAGAGTATGAGGGGGAGGCAAGAGACCCAGTACTTC	CAISESMRGRQETQYF
TRBV11-2	.	TRBJ2-4	TRBD1	TGTGCCAGCAGCTTAGAATACAGGGGGATTACCAAAAACATTCAGTACTTC	CASSLEYRGITKNIQYF
TRBV20-1	many	TRBJ1-4	.	TGCAGTGCTAGCCTTTTACCGATCCTTAATGAAAAACTGTTTTTT	CSASLLPILNEKLFF
TRBV10-3	many	TRBJ1-1	.	TGTGCCACCAAGGACATATTGAACACTGAAGCTTTCTTT	CATKDILNTEAFF
TRBV21-1	.	TRBJ2-1	.	TGTGCCAGCAGCAAATTGGGGACTAGCGCCCCAAACGGGGAGATGCATGAGCAGTTCTTC	CASSKLGTSAPNGEMHEQFF
TRBV3-1	many	TRBJ2-1	TRBD2	TGTGCCAGCAGCCAAATGAGCGGGAGTCTCAATGAGCAGTTCTTC	CASSQMSGSLNEQFF
TRBV3-1	few	TRBJ2-2	.	TGTGCCAGCAGCCCATTCGGGACTTCCACCGGGGAGCTGTTTTTT	CASSPFGTSTGELFF
TRBV12-3/TRBV12-4	many	TRBJ2-6	.	TGTGCCAGCAGTTTTGGGGGACTGGGGGCCAACGTCCTGACTTTC	CASSFGGLGANVLTF
TRBV27	.	TRBJ2-7	.	TGTGCCAGCAGGTCCGGGACGGCGTGGGGCGAGCAGTACTTC	CASRSGTAWGEQYF
TRBV27	few	TRBJ2-1	TRBD2	TGTGCCAGCAGTTTGGTTCGGCTAGCGGGAGATTTGGTGCGTGGGGACAATGAGCAGTTCTTC	CASSLVRLAGDLVRGDNEQFF